The 20 T cell receptor beta chains below all came from one sample that was sequenced in a study of control samples from healthy donors and cancer patients. The method was immunoSEQ multiplex PCR; TCRdb's version includes in-frame clones alone and lacks a portion of them. The sample gives approximately 86,000 clones, roughly 86% of which show up once; roughly 21% is in the top ten. Specimen: blood. These receptors were collected from a man aged 25 to 40 in good health.

The rearrangement uses TRBV3-1 (or the pseudogene TRBV3-2) and TRBJ2-7, with 7 nucleotides matching TRBD1. The germline CDR1 and CDR2 sequences are LGHDT and YNNKEL (reference sequence). V was pared by 3 bases and J by 3 bases, with 2 bases of the junction left unmatched. The CDR3 runs 13 residues. CDR3 residues: CASSQGQSYEQYF. CDR3 sequence (DNA): TGTGCCAGCAGCCAGGGACAGAGCTACGAGCAGTACTTC.

This sequence joins TRBV10-3 and TRBJ2-1, with D unclear. Between the trimmed V and J ends, which lost 7 bases and 6 bases, there was a span of 13 bases. Per the germline V gene, CDR1 is ENHRY and CDR2 is SYGVKD. The CDR3 totals 13 residues. For the CDR3, the DNA is TGTGCCATCACCGCCGGTGAGACCAATGAGCAGTTCTTC. Its protein product is CAITAGETNEQFF.

The chain uses TRBV19 and TRBJ1-6; maybe TRBD1 (6 bases). Germline CDR1 and CDR2: LNHDA and SQIVND (reference sequence). Trimming took off 5 bases at V and 9 bases at J, with 14 bases between the two ends. This CDR3 is built from 14 residues. The chain's CDR3 is CASSGLEGGSPLHF. Here the CDR3 DNA reads TGTGCCAGTAGTGGATTAGAGGGGGGTTCACCCCTCCACTTT.

The chain employs TRBV5-8 and TRBJ1-1; a weak D match, TRBD1 (6 bases). CDR3 length: 14 amino acids. Deletions cut 4 bases from V and 1 base from J, with 11 bases between. Germline V CDR1 and CDR2: SGHTS, YDEGEE. CDR3 loop: CASSRTTGNTEAFF. For the CDR3, the DNA is TGTGCCAGCAGCAGAACGACAGGGAACACTGAAGCTTTCTTT.

As regards this clone: This sample also contains other DNA sequences that code for the same CDR3. J is TRBJ2-2 and V is TRBV7-9; no clear D. Germline V CDR1 and CDR2: SEHNR, FQNEAQ (reference sequence). This CDR3 has 16 residues. V was clipped by 1 base and J by 1 base, with 10 bases between them. As DNA, the CDR3 is TGTGCCAGCAGCTTAGACGGCGGTTTGAACACCGGGGAGCTGTTTTTT. Its protein product is CASSLDGGLNTGELFF. The full variable domain, with the rest looked up from reference TRBV7-9 and TRBJ2-2, is DTGVSQNPRHKITKRGQNVTFRCDPISEHNRLYWYRQTLGQGPEFLTYFQNEAQLEKSRLLSDRFSAERPKGSFSTLEIQRTEQGDSAMYLCASSLDGGLNTGELFFGEGSRLTVL.

The rearrangement uses TRBV9 and TRBJ2-2; D uncertain. CDR3 size: 13 residues. Looked up from germline, CDR1 is SGDLS and CDR2 is YYNGEE. V was clipped by 0 bases and J by 6 bases, with 6 bases between them. The CDR3 DNA is TGTGCCAGCAGCGTAGTACTATCCGGGGAGCTGTTTTTT. It translates to CASSVVLSGELFF. Together with reference TRBV9 and TRBJ2-2, the CDR3 gives the full variable domain: DSGVTQTPKHLITATGQRVTLRCSPRSGDLSVYWYQQSLDQGLQFLIQYYNGEERAKGNILERFSAQQFPDLHSELNLSSLELGDSALYFCASSVVLSGELFFGEGSRLTVL.

This sequence joins TRBV7-9 and TRBJ2-3; 13 nucleotides line up with TRBD2. Germline trimming cut 4 bases from V and 7 bases from J; bases unmatched to any gene: 8. The CDR3 is 16 residues long. Germline CDR1 SEHNR, CDR2 FQNEAQ (reference sequence). CDR3 bases: TGTGCCAGCAGCTCCACTAGCGGGGGGGCCCAAAATACGCAGTATTTT. This sequence encodes CASSSTSGGAQNTQYF. Based on the CDR3 plus reference TRBV7-9 and TRBJ2-3, the full variable domain is DTGVSQNPRHKITKRGQNVTFRCDPISEHNRLYWYRQTLGQGPEFLTYFQNEAQLEKSRLLSDRFSAERPKGSFSTLEIQRTEQGDSAMYLCASSSTSGGAQNTQYFGPGTRLTVL.

The V gene is TRBV2, the J gene TRBJ2-1; 7 positions match TRBD1. Germline-derived CDR1 and CDR2 are SNHLY and FYNNEI. V lost 8 bases and J lost 7; bases outside the gene matches: 2. CDR3 size: 11 residues. Here the CDR3 DNA reads TGTGCCAGCCTACAGGGGAATGAGCAGTTCTTC. Translating it yields CASLQGNEQFF.

This chain connects TRBV7-9 to TRBJ2-1, with D perhaps matching TRBD1 (6 bases). CDR1 is SEHNR and CDR2 is FQNEAQ in the germline V gene (reference sequence). Trimming stripped 4 bases from V and 0 bases from J, with 10 bases between. The CDR3 sequence is 15 residues long. The CDR3 loop reads CASSSADSSYNEQFF. Here the CDR3 DNA reads TGTGCCAGCAGCTCAGCGGACAGCTCCTACAATGAGCAGTTCTTC.

The rearrangement joins TRBV9 to TRBJ1-1, with D tentatively TRBD1 (5 bases). The V end was cut by 3 bases, the J end by 8 bases, with 17 bases between. The CDR3 runs to 14 residues. CDR1 is SGDLS, CDR2 YYNGEE, per germline. The CDR3 is CASSADGTPTEAFF. DNA for the CDR3: TGTGCCAGCAGCGCCGACGGGACGCCGACCGAAGCTTTCTTT.

This clone appeared a few times. V and J are TRBV29-1 and TRBJ2-2; possibly TRBD1 for D (6 bases). The V end lost 4 bases, the J end lost 6 bases, and 18 bases lay between the germline ends. The germline CDR1 and CDR2 sequences are SQVTM and ANQGSEA. The CDR3 is made up of 15 amino acids. As DNA, the CDR3 is TGCAGCGTTGGGACCCCCACAGGGCCCGCCGGGGAGCTGTTTTTT. Its translation: CSVGTPTGPAGELFF.

The V gene is TRBV6-5, the J gene TRBJ2-5; D ambiguous. The V end lost 5 bases, the J end lost 0 bases, and 10 bases lay between the germline ends. CDR3 length: 14 amino acids. Germline V gene data show CDR1 as MNHEY and CDR2 as SVGAGI. The DNA for the CDR3 is TGTGCCAGCAGTCCTGACGGTGACCAAGAGACCCAGTACTTC. It translates to CASSPDGDQETQYF.

The V and J genes are TRBV2 and TRBJ1-2, with D tentatively TRBD1 (6 bases). Germline CDR1 SNHLY, CDR2 FYNNEI. The V end was cut by 6 bases, the J end by 4 bases, with 18 bases between. The CDR3 is made up of 15 amino acids. The CDR3 is CASRGFNRDLYGYTF. For the CDR3, the DNA is TGTGCCAGCAGGGGATTTAACAGGGATCTCTATGGCTACACCTTC.

The chain links TRBV3-1 (or the pseudogene TRBV3-2) to TRBJ1-5; tentative D call: TRBD1 (5 bases). CDR1 LGHDT and CDR2 YNNKEL come from the germline V gene (reference sequence). V was clipped by 4 bases and J by 2 bases, with 12 bases between them. There are 15 residues in the CDR3. The DNA of the CDR3 is TGTGCCAGCAGCCGCGGGGGTTCGGGCAATCAGCCCCAGCATTTT. Encoded protein: CASSRGGSGNQPQHF.

The chain is built from TRBV4-1 and TRBJ1-2; a weak D match, TRBD1 (5 bases). Between the trimmed V and J ends, which lost 0 bases and 4 bases, there was a span of 12 bases. The CDR3 has 15 amino acids. Germline assignment: CDR1 MGHRA and CDR2 YSYEKL. The chain's CDR3 is CASSQDVGPSYGYTF. The CDR3, as DNA: TGCGCCAGCAGCCAAGATGTGGGGCCGAGCTATGGCTACACCTTC.

The chain employs TRBV5-5 and TRBJ1-2; maybe TRBD1 (6 bases). V shed 4 bases and J shed 8 bases, with 18 bases lying between them. The germline gives CDR1 SGHKS, CDR2 YYEKEE (reference sequence). CDR3 length: 14 residues. CDR3 protein: CASSLLEGGRGYTF. The CDR3 DNA sequence: TGTGCCAGCAGCCTATTGGAGGGGGGGCGCGGCTACACCTTC. Filled out from reference TRBV5-5 and TRBJ1-2, the complete variable domain reads DAGVTQSPTHLIKTRGQQVTLRCSPISGHKSVSWYQQVLGQGPQFIFQYYEKEERGRGNFPDRFSARQFPNYSSELNVNALLLGDSALYLCASSLLEGGRGYTFGSGTRLTVV.

The genes are TRBV9 and TRBJ1-2; D is unresolved. Germline lookup yields CDR1 SGDLS and CDR2 YYNGEE. CDR3 size: 12 residues. Trimming took 4 bases from V and 7 from J, leaving 11 bases between them. CDR3: CASSPSHSGYTF. For the CDR3, the DNA is TGTGCCAGCAGCCCGAGCCACAGTGGCTACACCTTC. The complete variable domain, with remaining parts taken from reference TRBV9 and TRBJ1-2, reads DSGVTQTPKHLITATGQRVTLRCSPRSGDLSVYWYQQSLDQGLQFLIQYYNGEERAKGNILERFSAQQFPDLHSELNLSSLELGDSALYFCASSPSHSGYTFGSGTRLTVV.

This chain links TRBV30 with TRBJ2-1; 7 positions match TRBD1. The germline V gene encodes CDR1 GTSNPN and CDR2 SVGIG (reference sequence). The V segment lost 2 bases and the J segment 5 bases; nucleotides outside the gene matches: 6. The CDR3 is 14 residues long. The CDR3 sequence: CAWSPGTADNEQFF. The DNA of the CDR3 is TGTGCCTGGAGTCCAGGGACAGCCGACAATGAGCAGTTCTTC.

The V and J genes are TRBV18 and TRBJ2-7; TRBD1 matches at 9 bases. Looked up from germline, CDR1 is KGHSH and CDR2 is LQKENI. CDR3 length: 17 amino acids. J was trimmed by 5 bases and V by 3 bases; bases with no gene match: 14. CDR3 protein: CASSPAAKRQGGNEQYF. The CDR3 coding sequence is TGTGCCAGCTCACCCGCGGCAAAAAGACAGGGGGGCAACGAGCAGTACTTC.

The chain employs TRBV2 and TRBJ2-4; D may correspond to TRBD1 or TRBD2 (5 bases each). Germline loops: CDR1 SNHLY, CDR2 FYNNEI. The CDR3 spans 16 residues. The V and J ends lost 5 bases and 0 bases respectively, with 14 bases between them. The CDR3 loop is CASSPREGLAKNIQYF. The CDR3 DNA follows: TGTGCCAGCAGTCCCCGCGAGGGGCTAGCCAAAAACATTCAGTACTTC. Full variable domain (remainder filled in from reference TRBV2 and TRBJ2-4): EPEVTQTPSHQVTQMGQEVILRCVPISNHLYFYWYRQILGQKVEFLVSFYNNEISEKSEIFDDQFSVERPDGSNFTLKIRSTKLEDSAMYFCASSPREGLAKNIQYFGAGTRLSVL.